A single sample gave rise to the 13 T cell receptor beta chains below, sequenced in a study of metastatic and nonmetastatic thyroid tumors. TCRdb ran MiXCR on the PCR reads. This table has just over 20,000 clones, about 12% appearing once. Thyroid surgery had not been preceded by any treatment in any patient. Input material: blood. Receptors originate from a female donor with papillary thyroid cancer or a benign thyroid nodule (not recorded which). Some clones in this sample may be carry-over from other donors' samples.

This clone was observed at least ten times. The chain has TRBV6-5 and TRBJ2-7, with no clear D. The CDR3 length is 16 residues. CDR1 is MNHEY, CDR2 SVGAGI, per germline. V was trimmed by 0 bases and J by 2 bases, leaving 14 bases between them. As DNA, the CDR3 is TGTGCCAGCAGTTACTCGGGCCTAACATTCGCCTACGAGCAGTACTTC. It specifies CASSYSGLTFAYEQYF.

This clone rates as medium-sized (0.01 to 0.1%). This sequence joins TRBV28 and TRBJ2-7, with D possibly being TRBD2 (6 bases). This CDR3 region has 17 residues. CDR1 and CDR2 (germline): MDHEN, SYDVKM. Trimming shortened V by 2 bases and J by 4 bases, and 21 bases separated the two germline ends. CDR3 loop: CASSLSPGSGEKYEQYF. The CDR3 DNA reads as TGTGCCAGCAGTTTAAGCCCAGGCTCGGGAGAGAAGTACGAGCAGTACTTC.

In this sample, this clone turned up many times. V gene TRBV3-1 combines with J gene TRBJ1-3; TRBD1 is a possible D gene (5 bases). V lost 0 bases and J lost 1, with 13 bases in between. The length of the CDR3 is 17 residues. The germline V gene encodes CDR1 LGHDT and CDR2 YNNKEL (reference sequence). CDR3: CASSQDGTGRSGNTIYF. The CDR3 DNA is TGTGCCAGCAGCCAAGATGGCACAGGACGTTCTGGAAACACCATATATTTT.

This clone showed up many times. V and J are TRBV4-1 and TRBJ1-5; weak D call: TRBD1 (5 bases). The germline gives CDR1 MGHRA, CDR2 YSYEKL. Trimming took 4 bases from V and 2 from J, leaving 15 bases between them. This CDR3 region has 16 residues. CDR3 bases: TGCGCCAGCAGCCCCCCCCCAGGGAATGGCAATCAGCCCCAGCATTTT. It yields the protein CASSPPPGNGNQPQHF.

In its sample, this clone ranks as medium-sized. The rearrangement links TRBV12-3 or TRBV12-4 to TRBJ1-2; D is undetermined. CDR3 length equals 11 residues. V lost 5 bases and J lost 8, with 9 bases in between. The CDR3: CASSLSWGYTF. The CDR3 bases are TGTGCCAGCAGTCTAAGTTGGGGCTACACCTTC.

This clone showed up many times. The chain employs TRBV5-1 and TRBJ2-5; 8 bases agree with TRBD2. Trimming at V came to 0 bases and at J to 1 base, leaving 5 bases not matched to a gene. The CDR3 loop spans 16 amino acids. Germline lookup yields CDR1 SGHRS and CDR2 YFSETQ. CDR3 region: CASSLDGSGAQETQYF. The CDR3 coding sequence is TGCGCCAGCAGCTTGGATGGTAGCGGGGCCCAAGAGACCCAGTACTTC.

Many counts were recorded for this clone. The rearrangement joins TRBV20-1 to TRBJ2-1; 8 nucleotides line up with TRBD2. V shed 6 bases and J 3 bases; nucleotides not matched to a gene: 7. Germline V lookup: CDR1 DFQATT, CDR2 SNEGSKA (reference sequence). The CDR3 runs to 14 residues. In DNA form, the CDR3 reads TGCAGTGCCCCCCGCGGGGGGCTCTACAATGAGCAGTTCTTC. Residues: CSAPRGGLYNEQFF.

This clone was seen a few times. A clone one base away is much larger, so this may be a read error. Other nucleotide sequences in the sample specify the same CDR3. This sequence joins TRBV7-8 and TRBJ2-5, with D perhaps matching TRBD1 or TRBD2 (6 bases each). This CDR3 comprises 12 residues. Germline V lookup: CDR1 SGHVS, CDR2 FQNEAQ. CDR3 in amino acids: CASRNREETQYF. In DNA form, the CDR3 reads TGTGCCAGCAGGAACAGGGAGGAGACCCAGTACTTT. The whole variable domain, remainder taken from reference TRBV7-8 and TRBJ2-5, is GAGVSQSPRYKVAKRGQDVALRCDPISGHVSLFWYQQALGQGPEFLTYFQNEAQLDKSGLPSDRFFAERPEGSVSTLKIQRTQQEDSAVYLCASRNREETQYFGPGTRLLVL.

The chain carries TRBV7-6 and TRBJ1-2; D gene ambiguous. The CDR3 extends over 20 amino acids. Per the germline V gene, CDR1 is SGHVS and CDR2 is FNYEAQ. V was pared by 2 bases and J by 7 bases, with 32 bases between. CDR3 in DNA: TGTGCCAGCAGCTTATCGCGCGAGTTGATAATGACGTCAGGTCCGGGTGGCTACACCTTC. Translating it yields CASSLSRELIMTSGPGGYTF.

This clone showed up many times. This chain connects TRBV7-3 to TRBJ2-3; TRBD1 agrees at 7 bases. Germline V gene data show CDR1 as SGHTA and CDR2 as FQGTGA. This CDR3 spans 17 amino acids. Trimming took 5 bases from V and 0 from J; bases not matched to a gene: 11. Here the CDR3 DNA reads TGTGCCAGCAGCACAAAACGGACAGGAGGTAGCACAGATACGCAGTATTTT. Protein product: CASSTKRTGGSTDTQYF.

In this sample, this clone turned up many times. This sequence joins TRBV18 and TRBJ1-1; D uncertain. Trimming removed 5 bases from V and 4 bases from J, with 8 bases in between. The CDR3 covers 12 residues. Germline values: CDR1 KGHSH, CDR2 LQKENI. CDR3: CASSVGGTEAFF. For the CDR3, the DNA is TGTGCCAGCTCAGTGGGAGGCACTGAAGCTTTCTTT.

V and J are TRBV3-1 and TRBJ2-1; 8 bases align to TRBD1. CDR1 LGHDT and CDR2 YNNKEL come from the germline V gene (reference sequence). The V gene end was trimmed by 4 bases and the J gene end by 4 bases; junction bases not matched to a gene: 6. This CDR3 has 15 residues. The CDR3 DNA reads as TGTGCCAGCAGCCTACAGGGGGGCGGGTACAATGAGCAGTTCTTC. Translating it yields CASSLQGGGYNEQFF.

This clone came up many times. CDR3 coding DNA: TGTGCCAGCAGTCGGGGGTACGAGCAGTACTTC. Amino acid sequence: CASSRGYEQYF. The genes are TRBV25-1 and TRBJ2-7, with a possible D match to TRBD2 (6 bases). Germline CDR1 reads MGHDK; CDR2 reads SYGVNS. The CDR3 runs to 11 residues. Trimming removed 5 bases from V and 4 bases from J, with 6 bases in between.